This T cell receptor beta chain was captured in a study of graft-versus-host responses after intestinal transplantation. Data came from immunoSEQ multiplex PCR; TCRdb stores just in-frame clones and leaves some out. The data hold about 130,000 clones, with around 90% observed a single time. This CDR3 comprises 16 residues. V gave up 2 bases and J gave up 4 bases, with 17 bases separating them. CDR1 and CDR2 from the germline V gene are MNHNS and SASEGT. With regard to this clone: Antigen unknown.

The rearrangement links TRBV6-1 to TRBJ1-2, with no clear D. The clonotype originates from a human donor who received an intestinal transplant. The material was unstimulated CD4+ T cells sorted from spleen or lymph node cells, obtained before intestinal transplant. This CDR3 reads CASSEIPLEDIYGYTF. CDR3 DNA sequence: TGTGCCAGCAGTGAAATTCCCTTGGAGGATATCTATGGCTACACCTTC.